This TCR beta chain was found in a study of CD8 T cells in ankylosing spondylitis. Study-level findings and limits: Clones linked to disease were reported to show significant enrichment in matched ankylosing spondylitis synovial fluid. Characteristic, it appeared, of ankylosing spondylitis blood was a TCR beta motif of roughly 8 highly homologous variants.

The V segment lost 7 bases and the J segment 7 bases; nucleotides outside the gene matches: 8. CDR3 size: 14 residues. CDR1 and CDR2 from the germline V gene are SGHRS and YFSETQ. On this clonotype itself: Its antigen is as yet unknown.

TCRdb ran MiXCR on the 5' RACE reads and lists one entry per CDR3 protein. The data hold around 770,000 distinct CDR3 sequences, with roughly 20% observed a single time. The receptor was derived from a male donor with ankylosing spondylitis. The chain uses TRBV5-1 and TRBJ2-1; 10 bases are a match to TRBD2. Sequenced input: blood, either unsorted or a sorted T cell fraction (not recorded which). The CDR3 is CASRIAGGRNEQFF. As DNA, the CDR3 is TGCGCCAGCCGAATAGCGGGAGGAAGAAATGAGCAGTTCTTC.